The 26 T cell receptor beta chains presented below share a single source sample, sequenced in a study of cytomegalovirus exposure and HLA in healthy donors. Amplification used 60 Vbeta primers and 13 Jbeta primers. Here immunoSEQ multiplex PCR was the method, and the copy in TCRdb shows in-frame clones only, minus some. Among about 140,000 clones listed, over 70% were seen once. Sequenced: PBMCs. The receptors were gathered from a man aged 35-49 years in good health and CMV-seronegative.

The V and J genes are TRBV18 and TRBJ1-1; D not certain. CDR3 length: 12 residues. With 5 bases removed from V and 1 base from J, the gap between germline ends came to 5 bases. CDR1 is KGHSH and CDR2 is LQKENI in the germline V gene. The CDR3 DNA reads as TGTGCCAGCTCAAGAGCGAACACTGAAGCTTTCTTT. The encoded protein is CASSRANTEAFF.

The sample holds a few counts of this clone. This chain links TRBV19 with TRBJ1-1; perhaps TRBD1 as D (6 bases). Germline V gene sequence: CDR1 LNHDA, CDR2 SQIVND (reference sequence). Trimming left V 7 bases short and J 4 bases short, with 16 bases between. This CDR3 has 14 amino acids. DNA of the CDR3: TGTGCCAGTAACCCACAGGGAAGCGGCACTGAAGCTTTCTTT. Residues: CASNPQGSGTEAFF.

This clone was recorded once. This chain links TRBV5-4 with TRBJ2-3; 9 bases match TRBD2. CDR1 is SGHNT and CDR2 is YYREEE in the germline V gene (reference sequence). The CDR3 is made up of 15 amino acids. The trim removed 4 bases at V and 9 bases at J, leaving 12 bases unmatched. The CDR3 spells CASSLETSGGRTQYF. The CDR3 coding sequence is TGTGCCAGCAGCCTAGAGACTAGCGGAGGGCGAACGCAGTATTTT.

CDR3 loop: CASREIGLAGPNAYEQYF. CDR3 sequence (DNA): TGCGCCAGCAGAGAAATCGGACTAGCGGGTCCTAACGCCTACGAGCAGTACTTC. The chain recombines TRBV5-1 with TRBJ2-7; the match to TRBD2 covers 11 bases. Germline values: CDR1 SGHRS, CDR2 YFSETQ. The CDR3 is 18 residues long. The V and J ends lost 5 bases and 2 bases, in that order; junction bases with no gene match: 15.

The gene calls are TRBV27 and TRBJ1-5; D is uncertain. V was pared by 6 bases and J by 2 bases, with 11 bases between. Germline V gene sequence: CDR1 MNHEY, CDR2 SMNVEV (reference sequence). The length of the CDR3 is 14 residues. This CDR3 reads CASSEGGGNQPQHF. CDR3 nucleotide sequence: TGTGCCAGCAGCGAAGGCGGAGGCAATCAGCCCCAGCATTTT.

J is TRBJ1-2 and V is TRBV7-9, with D possibly being TRBD1 (5 bases). The CDR3 consists of 14 residues. The V end lost 2 bases, the J end lost 3 bases, and 10 bases lay between the germline ends. Germline V gene data show CDR1 as SEHNR and CDR2 as FQNEAQ (reference sequence). The CDR3 is CASSLLGRDYGYTF. The CDR3 coding sequence is TGTGCCAGCAGCTTATTAGGCAGGGACTATGGCTACACCTTC.

The chain has TRBV5-1 and TRBJ2-3, with a weak D call TRBD1 (5 bases). Deletions cut 7 bases from V and 2 bases from J, with 14 bases between. Germline V lookup: CDR1 SGHRS, CDR2 YFSETQ. This CDR3 is built from 14 residues. The CDR3 DNA reads TGCGCCAGCTCTCGACAGACCAACACAGATACGCAGTATTTT. Its protein is CASSRQTNTDTQYF. The full variable domain, its missing parts supplied by reference TRBV5-1 and TRBJ2-3, is KAGVTQTPRYLIKTRGQQVTLSCSPISGHRSVSWYQQTPGQGLQFLFEYFSETQRNKGNFPGRFSGRQFSNSRSEMNVSTLELGDSALYLCASSRQTNTDTQYFGPGTRLTVL.

This clone was observed a handful of times. This sequence joins TRBV7-3 and TRBJ2-6; weak D call: TRBD1 (5 bases). This CDR3 is 16 amino acids long. Germline V gene lookup returns CDR1 SGHTA and CDR2 FQGTGA. The ends were cut back, 6 bases at V and 0 bases at J, with 12 bases in the middle. Written as DNA, the CDR3 is TGTGCCAGCAGATCCCTAGGGGACTCTGGGGCCAACGTCCTGACTTTC. Encoded protein: CASRSLGDSGANVLTF.

This chain uses TRBV5-4 with TRBJ2-3; TRBD2 is a possible D gene (5 bases). Trimming stripped 4 bases from V and 4 bases from J, with 13 bases between. Per germline, CDR1 SGHNT and CDR2 YYREEE (reference sequence). The CDR3 contains 14 residues. As DNA, the CDR3 is TGTGCCAGCAGCGTAGGACTGGGAGCAGATACGCAGTATTTT. Residues: CASSVGLGADTQYF.

V usage is TRBV7-2 and J usage is TRBJ2-7; D uncertain. This CDR3 has 12 residues. Germline CDR1 and CDR2: SGHTA and FQGNSA. The ends were cut back, 6 bases at V and 0 bases at J, with 6 bases in the middle. The CDR3 DNA reads as TGTGCCAGCAGTCCCAGCTCCTACGAGCAGTACTTC. Amino acids: CASSPSSYEQYF.

As regards this clone: In the same sample, other DNA sequences code for this CDR3. The chain combines TRBV4-3 with TRBJ2-2, with D possibly TRBD1 on 5 matching bases. CDR1 and CDR2 (germline): LGHNA, YSLEER. V lost 0 bases, J lost 3 bases, and 8 bases lay in between. The CDR3 sequence is 15 residues long. In DNA, the CDR3 is TGCGCCAGCAGCCAAGATCCAGGGTACACCGGGGAGCTGTTTTTT. This codes for CASSQDPGYTGELFF.

This chain links TRBV5-4 with TRBJ2-1; 8 bases map to TRBD2. Trimming took 9 bases from V and 9 from J; bases not matched to a gene: 14. CDR3 size: 14 residues. CDR1 is SGHNT, CDR2 YYREEE, per germline (reference sequence). The CDR3 loop is CAINPGLDPTEQFF. CDR3 DNA sequence: TGTGCCATAAATCCGGGACTAGACCCTACTGAGCAGTTCTTC. The whole variable domain, filled in from reference TRBV5-4 and TRBJ2-1, reads ETGVTQSPTHLIKTRGQQVTLRCSSQSGHNTVSWYQQALGQGPQFIFQYYREEENGRGNFPPRFSGLQFPNYSSELNVNALELDDSALYLCAINPGLDPTEQFFGPGTRLTVL.

In DNA form, the CDR3 reads TGTGCCAGCACCAACCAAAACCAGGGCGAGCAGTACTTC. This translates into CASTNQNQGEQYF. The V call is TRBV5-6, the J call TRBJ2-7; TRBD1 might be the D (5 bases). The germline CDR1 and CDR2 sequences are SGHDT and YYEEEE. V was shortened by 6 bases and J by 6 bases, with 16 bases between the two germline ends. This CDR3 spans 13 amino acids.

The chain uses TRBV6-5 and TRBJ1-6; D perhaps matches TRBD1 (6 bases). The CDR3 extends over 15 amino acids. Germline-derived CDR1 and CDR2 are MNHEY and SVGAGI. Trimming shortened V by 7 bases and J by 7 bases, and 17 bases separated the two germline ends. The CDR3 DNA sequence: TGTGCCAGCACCCGGGGCGGGGGCGGGAATTCACCCCTCCACTTT. This translates into CASTRGGGGNSPLHF.

The count of this clone is one. V gene TRBV2 combines with J gene TRBJ2-7; 10 positions match TRBD1. CDR1 and CDR2 from the germline V gene are SNHLY and FYNNEI. Germline trimming cut 4 bases from V and 1 base from J; bases unmatched to any gene: 10. The CDR3 has 17 amino acids. CDR3 sequence reads: CASSVPMGTGESYEQYF. For the CDR3, the DNA is TGTGCCAGCAGTGTACCAATGGGGACAGGGGAATCCTACGAGCAGTACTTC.

In this sample, this clone turned up a few times. This chain connects TRBV6-5 to TRBJ1-1; maybe TRBD1 (5 bases). Germline lookup yields CDR1 MNHEY and CDR2 SVGAGI. This CDR3 is built from 13 residues. V gave up 5 bases and J gave up 1 base, with 8 bases separating them. CDR3 DNA: TGTGCCAGCAGTCCAGGGCCGAACACTGAAGCTTTCTTT. It specifies CASSPGPNTEAFF.

The chain uses TRBV9 and TRBJ2-1; possibly TRBD2 for D (6 bases). Between the trimmed V and J ends, which lost 5 bases and 4 bases, there was a span of 16 bases. CDR3 length equals 15 residues. The V gene's germline CDR1 is SGDLS and CDR2 YYNGEE. CDR3 in amino acids: CASRGGASDYNEQFF. The CDR3 nucleotides read TGTGCCAGCAGGGGTGGGGCTAGCGATTACAATGAGCAGTTCTTC.

The chain uses TRBV10-3 and TRBJ2-3; TRBD1 matches 8 bases. After removal of 6 bases from V and 2 bases from J, the junction contained 7 bases not matched to a gene. The CDR3 has 15 amino acids. The germline CDR1 and CDR2 sequences are ENHRY and SYGVKD. CDR3 in amino acids: CAIRNGQGDTDTQYF. The CDR3 DNA sequence: TGTGCCATCAGGAACGGACAGGGCGACACAGATACGCAGTATTTT.

The chain carries TRBV30 and TRBJ1-2; the D is unclear. Germline assignment: CDR1 GTSNPN and CDR2 SVGIG (reference sequence). CDR3 size: 12 residues. The V gene lost 2 bases and the J gene lost 3 bases, with 7 bases spanning the gap. Here the CDR3 reads CAWSYTDYGYTF. CDR3 coding DNA: TGTGCCTGGAGTTATACGGACTATGGCTACACCTTC. Using reference TRBV30 and TRBJ1-2 for the parts outside the CDR3, the full variable domain is SQTIHQWPATLVQPVGSPLSLECTVEGTSNPNLYWYRQAAGRGLQLLFYSVGIGQISSEVPQNLSASRPQDRQFILSSKKLLLSDSGFYLCAWSYTDYGYTFGSGTRLTVV.

In this sample, this clone turned up a few times. The gene calls are TRBV6-5 and TRBJ2-2, with 10 bases that match TRBD1. J lost 7 bases, V lost 8 bases, and 7 bases had no gene match. The CDR3 contains 14 residues. The germline V gene has CDR1 MNHEY and CDR2 SVGAGI. CDR3 sequence: CASGRTGGIGELFF. The CDR3 bases are TGTGCCAGCGGGAGGACAGGGGGGATCGGGGAGCTGTTTTTT.

The chain recombines TRBV6-5 with TRBJ1-2; unclear D gene. Germline V gene lookup returns CDR1 MNHEY and CDR2 SVGAGI. The CDR3 is made up of 15 amino acids. The germline V and J ends were trimmed by 4 bases and 5 bases, with 17 bases remaining between them. CDR3 DNA: TGTGCCAGCAGTTTGGGCAGAGAAATGGCTTATGGCTACACCTTC. Its protein is CASSLGREMAYGYTF.

About this clone: This specimen includes other DNA sequences encoding the same CDR3. The chain's CDR3 is CASSLQGNYGYTF. The CDR3 DNA reads as TGTGCCAGCAGTCTTCAGGGTAACTATGGCTACACCTTC. The chain joins TRBV27 to TRBJ1-2; the D gene is possibly TRBD1 (5 bases). The CDR3 loop spans 13 amino acids. Trimming pared 5 bases from V and 1 base from J, leaving 8 bases between. Germline CDR1 reads MNHEY; CDR2 reads SMNVEV (reference sequence).

The rearrangement links TRBV30 to TRBJ2-7; D is perhaps TRBD1 (6 bases). Germline V gene lookup returns CDR1 GTSNPN and CDR2 SVGIG (reference sequence). V was pared by 1 base and J by 7 bases, with 11 bases between. This CDR3 has 12 residues. The CDR3 protein is CAWSETGLEQYF. The CDR3 DNA reads as TGTGCCTGGAGTGAGACAGGTTTGGAGCAGTACTTC.

V is TRBV4-1 and J is TRBJ2-3; D perhaps matches TRBD2 (6 bases). With 6 bases removed from V and 5 bases from J, the gap between germline ends came to 15 bases. This CDR3 spans 14 amino acids. Germline V gene sequence: CDR1 MGHRA, CDR2 YSYEKL. CDR3 region: CASSPGEVGDTQYF. The CDR3 DNA follows: TGCGCCAGCAGTCCGGGGGAAGTAGGAGATACGCAGTATTTT.

The chain carries TRBV11-3 and TRBJ2-7; 8 positions agree with TRBD1. Per the germline V gene, CDR1 is SGHNT and CDR2 is YENEEA. The junction had 13 bases not matched to a gene; V was cut back by 6 bases and J by 3 bases. The CDR3 has 16 amino acids. DNA of the CDR3: TGTGCCAGCAGGGGAGTGCGGACAGGGAAAATCTACGAGCAGTACTTC. It translates to CASRGVRTGKIYEQYF. The full variable domain, with the rest looked up from reference TRBV11-3 and TRBJ2-7, is EAGVVQSPRYKIIEKKQPVAFWCNPISGHNTLYWYLQNLGQGPELLIRYENEEAVDDSQLPKDRFSAERLKGVDSTLKIQPAELGDSAVYLCASRGVRTGKIYEQYFGPGTRLTVT.

Concerning this clone: The identical CDR3 is also encoded by other nucleotide sequences in the sample. J is TRBJ1-1 and V is TRBV20-1; D uncertain. The CDR3 loop spans 11 amino acids. Germline V lookup: CDR1 DFQATT, CDR2 SNEGSKA (reference sequence). V dropped 6 bases and J dropped 1 base, with 6 bases sitting between them. CDR3 loop: CSAGGNTEAFF. In nucleotides, the CDR3 is TGCAGTGCCGGTGGGAACACTGAAGCTTTCTTT.